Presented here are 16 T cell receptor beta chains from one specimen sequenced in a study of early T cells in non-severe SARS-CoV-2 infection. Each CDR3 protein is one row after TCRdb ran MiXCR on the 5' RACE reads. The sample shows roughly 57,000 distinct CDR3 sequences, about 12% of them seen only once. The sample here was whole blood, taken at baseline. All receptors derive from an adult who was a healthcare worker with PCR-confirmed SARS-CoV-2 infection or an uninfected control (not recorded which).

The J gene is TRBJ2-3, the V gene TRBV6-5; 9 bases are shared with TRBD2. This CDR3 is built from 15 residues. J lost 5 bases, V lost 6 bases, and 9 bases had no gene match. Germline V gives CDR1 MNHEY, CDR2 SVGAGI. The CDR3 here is CASSSGLAGGDTQYF. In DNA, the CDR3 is TGTGCCAGCAGCTCGGGACTAGCCGGGGGAGATACGCAGTATTTT.

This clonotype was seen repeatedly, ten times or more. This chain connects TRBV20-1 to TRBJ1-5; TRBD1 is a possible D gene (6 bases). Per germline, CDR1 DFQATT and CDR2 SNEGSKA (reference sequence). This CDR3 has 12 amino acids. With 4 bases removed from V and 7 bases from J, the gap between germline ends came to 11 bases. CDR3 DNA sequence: TGCAGTGCTATACAGGGCCACCAGCCCCAGCATTTT. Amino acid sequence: CSAIQGHQPQHF.

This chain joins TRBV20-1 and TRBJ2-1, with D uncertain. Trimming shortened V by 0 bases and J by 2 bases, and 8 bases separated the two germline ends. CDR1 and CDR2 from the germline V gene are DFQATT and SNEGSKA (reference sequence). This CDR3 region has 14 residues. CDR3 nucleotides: TGCAGTGCTAGAGATTCGAGACCCTACAATGAGCAGTTCTTC. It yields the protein CSARDSRPYNEQFF.

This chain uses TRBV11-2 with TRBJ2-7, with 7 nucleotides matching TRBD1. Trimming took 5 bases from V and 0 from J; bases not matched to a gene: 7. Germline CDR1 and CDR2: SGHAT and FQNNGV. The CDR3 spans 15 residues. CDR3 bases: TGTGCCAGCAGCCCCCAGACAGGGAGCTCCTACGAGCAGTACTTC. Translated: CASSPQTGSSYEQYF.

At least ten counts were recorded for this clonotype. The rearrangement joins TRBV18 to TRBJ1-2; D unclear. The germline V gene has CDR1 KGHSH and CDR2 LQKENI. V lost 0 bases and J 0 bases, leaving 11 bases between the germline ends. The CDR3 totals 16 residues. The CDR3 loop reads CASSPPGRGANYGYTF. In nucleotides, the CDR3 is TGTGCCAGCTCACCACCAGGGCGGGGAGCTAACTATGGCTACACCTTC.

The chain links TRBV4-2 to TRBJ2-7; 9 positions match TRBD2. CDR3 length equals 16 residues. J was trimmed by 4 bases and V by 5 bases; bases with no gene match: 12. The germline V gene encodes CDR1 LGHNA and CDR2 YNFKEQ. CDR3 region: CASSDRPSGNSYEQYF. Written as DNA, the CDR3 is TGTGCCAGCAGCGATCGTCCTAGCGGGAACTCGTACGAGCAGTACTTC.

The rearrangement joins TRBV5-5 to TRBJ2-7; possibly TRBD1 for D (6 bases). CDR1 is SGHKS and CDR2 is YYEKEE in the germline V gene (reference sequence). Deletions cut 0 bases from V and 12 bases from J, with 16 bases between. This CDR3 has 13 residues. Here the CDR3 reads CASSLDFSGQTYF. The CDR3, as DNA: TGTGCCAGCAGCTTGGATTTCTCCGGACAGACGTACTTC.

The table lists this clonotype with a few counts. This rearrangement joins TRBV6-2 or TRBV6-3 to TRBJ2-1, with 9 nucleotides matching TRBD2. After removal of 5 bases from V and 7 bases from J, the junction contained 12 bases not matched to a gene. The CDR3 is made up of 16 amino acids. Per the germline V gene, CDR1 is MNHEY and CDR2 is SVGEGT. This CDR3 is CASSRPLAGRMNEQFF. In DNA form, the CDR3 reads TGTGCCAGCAGTCGACCCCTAGCGGGAAGGATGAATGAGCAGTTCTTC.

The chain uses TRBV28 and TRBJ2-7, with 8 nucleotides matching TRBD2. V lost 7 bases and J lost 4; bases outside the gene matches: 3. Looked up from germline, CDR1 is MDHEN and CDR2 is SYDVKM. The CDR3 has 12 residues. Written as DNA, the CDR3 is TGTGCCAGCAAACTAGCGGATTACGAGCAGTACTTC. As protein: CASKLADYEQYF.

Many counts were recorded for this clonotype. The CDR3 coding sequence is TGTGCCAGCAGCTTCTCCGAACCGCGGTCGGACGGGGGAAACACTGAAGCTTTCTTT. This encodes CASSFSEPRSDGGNTEAFF. The V gene is TRBV7-9, the J gene TRBJ1-1; D is possibly TRBD1 (5 bases). This CDR3 spans 19 amino acids. Germline CDR1 is SEHNR and CDR2 is FQNEAQ (reference sequence). V was clipped by 3 bases and J by 2 bases, with 25 bases between them.

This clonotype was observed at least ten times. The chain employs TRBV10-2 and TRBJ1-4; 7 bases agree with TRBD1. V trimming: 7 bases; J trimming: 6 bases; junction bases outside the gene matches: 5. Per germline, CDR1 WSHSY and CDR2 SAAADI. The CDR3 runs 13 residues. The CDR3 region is CASKRGQDEKLFF. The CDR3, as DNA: TGCGCCAGCAAGAGGGGGCAGGATGAAAAACTGTTTTTT.

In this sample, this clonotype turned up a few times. The CDR3 DNA is TGCAGCGTTGAACCCGGGACAGGAGTCTCGGAAAAACTGTTTTTT. Protein sequence: CSVEPGTGVSEKLFF. The V gene is TRBV29-1, the J gene TRBJ1-4, with 8 bases lining up with TRBD1. Germline CDR1 is SQVTM and CDR2 is ANQGSEA. CDR3 size: 15 residues. Unmatched junction bases numbered 10, after V lost 2 bases and J lost 8 bases. Combining the CDR3 with reference TRBV29-1 and TRBJ1-4 gives the whole variable domain SAVISQKPSRDICQRGTSLTIQCQVDSQVTMMFWYRQQPGQSLTLIATANQGSEATYESGFVIDKFPISRPNLTFSTLTVSNMSPEDSSIYLCSVEPGTGVSEKLFFGSGTQLSVL.

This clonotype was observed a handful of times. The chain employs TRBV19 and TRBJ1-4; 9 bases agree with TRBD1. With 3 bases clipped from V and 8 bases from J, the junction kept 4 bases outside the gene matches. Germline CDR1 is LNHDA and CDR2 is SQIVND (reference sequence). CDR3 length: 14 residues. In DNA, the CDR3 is TGTGCCAGTAGTATGGGACAGGGTGGCGAAAAACTGTTTTTT. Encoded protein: CASSMGQGGEKLFF. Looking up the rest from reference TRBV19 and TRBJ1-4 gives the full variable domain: DGGITQSPKYLFRKEGQNVTLSCEQNLNHDAMYWYRQDPGQGLRLIYYSQIVNDFQKGDIAEGYSVSREKKESFPLTVTSAQKNPTAFYLCASSMGQGGEKLFFGSGTQLSVL.

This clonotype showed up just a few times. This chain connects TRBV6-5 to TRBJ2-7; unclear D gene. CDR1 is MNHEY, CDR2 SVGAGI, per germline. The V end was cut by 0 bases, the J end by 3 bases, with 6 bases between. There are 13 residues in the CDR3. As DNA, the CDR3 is TGTGCCAGCAGTTACTCGGGCAGCTACGAGCAGTACTTC. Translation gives CASSYSGSYEQYF.

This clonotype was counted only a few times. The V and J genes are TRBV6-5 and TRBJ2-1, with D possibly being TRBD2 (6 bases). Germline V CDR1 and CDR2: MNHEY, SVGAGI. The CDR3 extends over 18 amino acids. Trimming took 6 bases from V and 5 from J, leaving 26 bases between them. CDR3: CASSRGIGRDRKNNEQFF. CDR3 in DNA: TGTGCCAGCAGCCGCGGGATCGGACGGGACCGAAAAAACAATGAGCAGTTCTTC.

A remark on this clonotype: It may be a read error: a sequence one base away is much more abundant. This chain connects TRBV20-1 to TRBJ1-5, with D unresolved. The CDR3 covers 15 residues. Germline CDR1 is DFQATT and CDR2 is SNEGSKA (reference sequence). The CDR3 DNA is TGCAGTGCCCAGCCGGGGAGCTATAGCAATCAGCACCAGCATTTT. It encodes CSAQPGSYSNQHQHF.